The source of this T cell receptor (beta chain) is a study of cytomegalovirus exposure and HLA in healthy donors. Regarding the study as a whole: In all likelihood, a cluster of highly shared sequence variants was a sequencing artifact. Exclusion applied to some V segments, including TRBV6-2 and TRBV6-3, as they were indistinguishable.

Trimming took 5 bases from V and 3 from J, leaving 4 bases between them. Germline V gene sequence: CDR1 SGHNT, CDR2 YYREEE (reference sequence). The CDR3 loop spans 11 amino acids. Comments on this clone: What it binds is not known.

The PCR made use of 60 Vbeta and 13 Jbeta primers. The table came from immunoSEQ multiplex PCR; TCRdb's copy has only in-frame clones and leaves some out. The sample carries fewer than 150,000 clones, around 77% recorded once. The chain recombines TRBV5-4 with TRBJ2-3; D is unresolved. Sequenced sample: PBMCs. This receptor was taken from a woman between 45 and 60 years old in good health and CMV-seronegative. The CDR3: CASRLTDTQYF. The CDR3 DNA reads TGTGCCAGCAGGTTAACAGATACGCAGTATTTT.